This T cell receptor (beta chain) was sequenced for a study of T cells in Graves' hyperthyroidism and ophthalmopathy. General study findings and limits: A model of 13 V-J features distinguished ophthalmopathy from stable hyperthyroidism. Blood shared most expanded thyroid clonotypes above 0.001.

TCR beta CDR3 sequences were amplified from RNA transcripts. The HTBI primer set served for first-round RT-PCR of the TCR CDR3. In TCRdb, the multiplex PCR reads were re-called with MiXCR into one record per CDR3 protein. The sample shows approximately 520,000 distinct CDR3 sequences, 24% of them seen only once. This clonotype was found many times. Its target is not known. Ophthalmopathy patients showed a Clinical Activity Score of at least 3, NOSPECS grade of at least 4 and duration under 3 months. The diagnoses drew upon clinical symptoms, serum thyroxine and TRAb, thyroid ultrasound and orbital computed tomography. The sequence was obtained from a woman under 40 with Graves' ophthalmopathy. The sequencing input was blood.

CDR3 bases: TGTGCCAGCAGTTCCGAGTTAAGCTACGAGCAGTACTTC. It specifies CASSSELSYEQYF. The rearrangement uses TRBV12-3 or TRBV12-4 and TRBJ2-7; D not resolved. Trimming removed 4 bases at V and 3 bases at J, with 10 bases between. The CDR3 runs 13 residues.